A single sample gave rise to the 17 T cell receptor beta chains below, sequenced in a study of response to subunit inactivated influenza vaccine. TCRdb ran MiXCR on the RT-PCR reads and lists one entry per CDR3 protein. The repertoire includes around 760,000 distinct CDR3 sequences, over 11% of them detected once, and roughly 6.4% sits in the top ten. This sample comprised PBMCs from blood, obtained 14 to 15 days before vaccination. The receptors were sampled from a man aged 45-60 years who received an inactivated influenza vaccine.

This chain joins TRBV20-1 and TRBJ2-1; a possible D gene is TRBD2 (5 bases). Germline lookup yields CDR1 DFQATT and CDR2 SNEGSKA (reference sequence). The CDR3 has 14 residues. V dropped 6 bases and J dropped 0 bases, with 12 bases sitting between them. DNA for the CDR3: TGCAGTGCCCAACTAGGGAGCTCCTACAATGAGCAGTTCTTC. It codes for CSAQLGSSYNEQFF.

This clonotype was picked up a small number of times. The V call is TRBV7-2, the J call TRBJ2-7; 7 nucleotides agree with TRBD2. CDR1 SGHTA and CDR2 FQGNSA come from the germline V gene. The CDR3 runs to 15 residues. V shed 3 bases, J shed 3 bases, and the junction held 8 bases outside the gene matches. CDR3 in amino acids: CASSFVPGTIYEQYF. The CDR3, as DNA: TGTGCCAGCAGCTTCGTCCCGGGGACTATCTACGAGCAGTACTTC.

This clonotype was seen only a few times. This rearrangement joins TRBV10-3 to TRBJ2-3; D is possibly TRBD1 or TRBD2 (5 bases each). V gave up 3 bases and J gave up 0 bases, with 7 bases separating them. Per the germline V gene, CDR1 is ENHRY and CDR2 is SYGVKD. The CDR3 covers 14 residues. For the CDR3, the DNA is TGTGCCATCAGTGACAGGGAGAGCACAGATACGCAGTATTTT. Translated, it gives CAISDRESTDTQYF.

In this sample, this clonotype turned up a few times. The V call is TRBV28, the J call TRBJ1-1; D is possibly TRBD1 (5 bases). From germline, CDR1 is MDHEN and CDR2 SYDVKM. Trimming cost V 1 base and J 10 bases, with 13 bases left between them. This CDR3 is 13 amino acids long. The CDR3 loop is CASSLYRDPRAFF. For the CDR3, the DNA is TGTGCCAGCAGTTTATACCGGGACCCTCGAGCTTTCTTT.

CDR3 protein: CASAGNGASKNIQYF. In nucleotides, the CDR3 is TGTGCCAGCGCGGGGAATGGTGCGTCCAAAAACATTCAGTACTTC. The J gene is TRBJ2-4, the V gene TRBV7-2; possible D gene TRBD2, 6 bases. This CDR3 is built from 15 residues. CDR1 and CDR2 (germline): SGHTA, FQGNSA. V was cut by 8 bases and J by 2 bases, with 16 bases left in between.

This clonotype came up a few times. The rearrangement uses TRBV6-2 or TRBV6-3 and TRBJ2-2; D not resolved. Trimming removed 6 bases from V and 6 bases from J, with 14 bases in between. This CDR3 contains 14 residues. The V gene's germline CDR1 is MNHEY and CDR2 SVGEGT. The CDR3 bases are TGTGCCAGCAGCCACGCCGGTGGTTCCGGGGAGCTGTTTTTT. Residues: CASSHAGGSGELFF.

This clonotype was seen a handful of times. The rearrangement links TRBV6-1 to TRBJ2-3; 9 nucleotides agree with TRBD2. The CDR3 loop spans 15 amino acids. J lost 1 base, V lost 10 bases, and 9 bases had no gene match. CDR1 MNHNS and CDR2 SASEGT come from the germline V gene. The CDR3: CATTRRGGGTDTQYF. The CDR3, as DNA: TGTGCCACTACCAGGCGGGGGGGCGGCACAGATACGCAGTATTTT.

This clonotype was counted a few times. In DNA form, the CDR3 reads TGTGCCTGGAGCGGGACAGTAGCCAAAAACATTCAGTACTTC. It specifies CAWSGTVAKNIQYF. The chain is built from TRBV30 and TRBJ2-4; 7 nucleotides line up with TRBD1. The germline gives CDR1 GTSNPN, CDR2 SVGIG (reference sequence). The CDR3 sequence is 14 residues long. V lost 3 bases and J lost 0; bases outside the gene matches: 2.

This clonotype was seen only a few times. The chain uses TRBV3-1 and TRBJ1-1, with D possibly matching TRBD1 (5 bases). Germline CDR1 is LGHDT and CDR2 is YNNKEL (reference sequence). CDR3 length equals 13 residues. The V end was cut by 8 bases, the J end by 5 bases, with 15 bases between. The CDR3: CASGASLGTEAFF. The CDR3 DNA sequence: TGTGCCAGCGGGGCGAGTCTGGGGACTGAAGCTTTCTTT.

This clonotype was picked up a small number of times. The V call is TRBV3-1, the J call TRBJ2-1; the match to TRBD2 covers 7 bases. CDR3 length: 14 amino acids. The germline CDR1 and CDR2 sequences are LGHDT and YNNKEL (reference sequence). The junction had 7 bases not matched to a gene; V was cut back by 4 bases and J by 7 bases. In nucleotides, the CDR3 is TGTGCCAGCAGCCTCTCTAGCGGTCGTAATGAGCAGTTCTTC. Residues: CASSLSSGRNEQFF.

The J gene is TRBJ2-7, the V gene TRBV7-9, with TRBD1 identical over 8 bases. The CDR3 runs to 14 residues. The V gene end was trimmed by 6 bases and the J gene end by 3 bases; junction bases not matched to a gene: 7. In germline, CDR1 is SEHNR, CDR2 FQNEAQ (reference sequence). CDR3 nucleotide sequence: TGTGCCAGCAGTACCCCCGGGACAGGCTACGAGCAGTACTTC. This encodes CASSTPGTGYEQYF.

This clonotype was found many times. The rearrangement links TRBV6-5 to TRBJ1-4; TRBD1 matches at 10 bases. This CDR3 has 15 amino acids. V was pared by 4 bases and J by 7 bases, with 6 bases of the junction left unmatched. Germline V gene lookup returns CDR1 MNHEY and CDR2 SVGAGI. The CDR3 DNA is TGTGCCAGCAGTTCCCTGGGACAGGGGAGTGAAAAACTGTTTTTT. Its translation: CASSSLGQGSEKLFF.

As DNA, the CDR3 is TGTGCCAGCAGTACCGATCGACAGCTGACTAACTATGGCTACACCTTC. Amino acid sequence: CASSTDRQLTNYGYTF. The V call is TRBV6-2 or TRBV6-3, the J call TRBJ1-2; weak D call: TRBD1 (5 bases). CDR1 is MNHEY, CDR2 SVGEGT, per germline. Trimming removed 5 bases at V and 0 bases at J, with 16 bases between. This CDR3 contains 16 residues.

The rearrangement uses TRBV24-1 and TRBJ1-1, with 7 nucleotides matching TRBD1. The CDR3 loop spans 14 amino acids. Germline CDR1 is KGHDR and CDR2 is SFDVKD. Losses at the gene ends were 5 bases for V and 1 base for J; bases not matched to a gene: 3. The CDR3 DNA reads TGTGCCACCAGTGCTCAGGGGGGGAACACTGAAGCTTTCTTT. Its protein is CATSAQGGNTEAFF.

This sequence joins TRBV7-9 and TRBJ1-1; 10 bases align to TRBD1. J gave up 3 bases and V 1 base, and 2 bases lay outside the gene matches. The CDR3 spans 15 residues. CDR1 SEHNR and CDR2 FQNEAQ come from the germline V gene (reference sequence). CDR3 loop: CASSLVGTGDTEAFF. The CDR3 DNA reads TGTGCCAGCAGCTTAGTGGGGACAGGGGACACTGAAGCTTTCTTT. The whole variable domain, filled in from reference TRBV7-9 and TRBJ1-1, reads DTGVSQNPRHKITKRGQNVTFRCDPISEHNRLYWYRQTLGQGPEFLTYFQNEAQLEKSRLLSDRFSAERPKGSFSTLEIQRTEQGDSAMYLCASSLVGTGDTEAFFGQGTRLTVV.

This clonotype was detected only once. This sequence may be a read error, since a much larger clone differs from it by one base. The chain couples TRBV14 to TRBJ2-1; D unresolved. The J call is in doubt because the DNA end fits TRBJ2-7 better. The CDR3 is 11 residues long. Germline CDR1 reads SGHDN; CDR2 reads FVKESK. The CDR3 coding sequence is TGTGCCAGCAGCGTCATGGGTGAGCAGTACTTC. It codes for CASSVMGEQYF.

This rearrangement joins TRBV5-1 to TRBJ1-1, with D possibly matching TRBD1 (6 bases). Germline assignment: CDR1 SGHRS and CDR2 YFSETQ. This CDR3 contains 19 residues. Deletions cut 4 bases from V and 0 bases from J, with 25 bases between. The CDR3 DNA follows: TGCGCCAGCAGCAACCGGGACAAGCACTACCCAATCATGAACACTGAAGCTTTCTTT. It encodes CASSNRDKHYPIMNTEAFF.